Listed below are T cell receptor beta chains from one sample, sequenced in a study of T cells in Graves' hyperthyroidism and ophthalmopathy. MiXCR, applied by TCRdb to the multiplex PCR reads, yields one record per CDR3 protein. The profile shows around 340,000 distinct CDR3 sequences, around 17% of them singletons. The source material was blood. All receptors derive from a man aged 25-40 years with Graves' hyperthyroidism. Both conserved end residues are part of each CDR3. Fields, in order: D gene, J gene, V gene, clone size, CDR3 protein, CDR3 DNA. D genes are given only for firm matches. Size is omitted from some rows. Given values are once, few, many or a class for expanded clones.

d_call: TRBD2; j_call: TRBJ2-3; v_call: TRBV5-1; clone_size: many; cdr3_aa: CASSLEREGTDTQYF; cdr3_nt: TGCGCCAGCAGCTTGGAGCGGGAGGGCACAGATACGCAGTATTTT
d_call: .; j_call: TRBJ2-4; v_call: TRBV7-9; clone_size: .; cdr3_aa: CASSLTENIQYF; cdr3_nt: TGTGCCAGCAGCTTAACCGAAAACATTCAGTACTTC
d_call: TRBD2; j_call: TRBJ2-3; v_call: TRBV12-3/TRBV12-4; clone_size: few; cdr3_aa: CASSPPPGTSGSISDTQYF; cdr3_nt: TGTGCCAGCAGTCCCCCCCCCGGGACTAGCGGGAGTATCTCAGATACGCAGTATTTT
d_call: .; j_call: TRBJ2-5; v_call: TRBV5-4; clone_size: few; cdr3_aa: CASSFLSGRAETQYF; cdr3_nt: TGTGCCAGCAGCTTTTTATCGGGCCGGGCGGAGACCCAGTACTTC
d_call: .; j_call: TRBJ2-1; v_call: TRBV3-1; clone_size: .; cdr3_aa: CASSQGKWNEQFF; cdr3_nt: TGTGCCAGCAGCCAAGGAAAGTGGAATGAGCAGTTCTTC
d_call: .; j_call: TRBJ2-1; v_call: TRBV9; clone_size: few; cdr3_aa: CASSVESGSSSYNEQFF; cdr3_nt: TGTGCCAGCAGCGTAGAGAGCGGGTCGAGCTCCTACAATGAGCAGTTCTTC
d_call: .; j_call: TRBJ1-5; v_call: TRBV5-6; clone_size: many; cdr3_aa: CASSLIADDMPQHF; cdr3_nt: TGTGCCAGCAGCTTGATTGCGGACGACATGCCCCAGCATTTT
d_call: .; j_call: TRBJ2-1; v_call: TRBV5-1; clone_size: many; cdr3_aa: CASSPVVVGEQFF; cdr3_nt: TGCGCCAGCAGCCCCGTGGTTGTGGGTGAGCAGTTCTTC
d_call: .; j_call: TRBJ1-4; v_call: TRBV30; clone_size: many; cdr3_aa: CAWNQGPNEKLFF; cdr3_nt: TGTGCCTGGAACCAAGGGCCTAATGAAAAACTGTTTTTT
d_call: .; j_call: TRBJ2-1; v_call: TRBV6-5; clone_size: .; cdr3_aa: CASSYSTPPGYEQFF; cdr3_nt: TGTGCCAGCAGTTACTCGACCCCGCCAGGTTATGAGCAGTTCTTC
d_call: .; j_call: TRBJ2-7; v_call: TRBV30; clone_size: few; cdr3_aa: CAWAVGRRDEQYF; cdr3_nt: TGTGCCTGGGCAGTGGGACGAAGGGACGAGCAGTACTTC
d_call: .; j_call: TRBJ2-1; v_call: TRBV5-5; clone_size: many; cdr3_aa: CASSSDKGTEIAVSYNEQFF; cdr3_nt: TGTGCCAGCAGCTCTGACAAAGGGACCGAAATAGCGGTTTCCTACAATGAGCAGTTCTTC
d_call: TRBD2; j_call: TRBJ2-7; v_call: TRBV13; clone_size: many; cdr3_aa: CASSLTEWKLAAKVEQYF; cdr3_nt: TGTGCCAGCAGCTTAACGGAATGGAAACTAGCGGCTAAGGTCGAGCAGTACTTC
d_call: .; j_call: TRBJ2-7; v_call: TRBV20-1; clone_size: many; cdr3_aa: CSAKGTHSYEQYF; cdr3_nt: TGCAGTGCTAAGGGGACACACTCCTACGAGCAGTACTTC
d_call: .; j_call: TRBJ1-1; v_call: TRBV11-2; clone_size: many; cdr3_aa: CASSYTGYTEAFF; cdr3_nt: TGTGCCAGCAGCTATACAGGGTACACTGAAGCTTTCTTT
d_call: .; j_call: TRBJ1-2; v_call: TRBV6-6; clone_size: few; cdr3_aa: CASSYDSGYGYTF; cdr3_nt: TGTGCCAGCAGTTACGACAGCGGCTATGGCTACACCTTC
d_call: TRBD1; j_call: TRBJ1-1; v_call: TRBV28; clone_size: many; cdr3_aa: CASSLLTLDRGNTEAFF; cdr3_nt: TGTGCCAGCAGTCTCCTCACCCTCGACAGGGGGAACACTGAAGCTTTCTTT
d_call: .; j_call: TRBJ2-3; v_call: TRBV5-6; clone_size: many; cdr3_aa: CASSSVETDTQYF; cdr3_nt: TGTGCCAGCAGCTCCGTCGAGACAGATACGCAGTATTTT
d_call: TRBD2; j_call: TRBJ2-1; v_call: TRBV3-1; clone_size: many; cdr3_aa: CASSQESASGYEQFF; cdr3_nt: TGTGCCAGCAGCCAAGAGTCGGCTAGCGGGTATGAGCAGTTCTTC